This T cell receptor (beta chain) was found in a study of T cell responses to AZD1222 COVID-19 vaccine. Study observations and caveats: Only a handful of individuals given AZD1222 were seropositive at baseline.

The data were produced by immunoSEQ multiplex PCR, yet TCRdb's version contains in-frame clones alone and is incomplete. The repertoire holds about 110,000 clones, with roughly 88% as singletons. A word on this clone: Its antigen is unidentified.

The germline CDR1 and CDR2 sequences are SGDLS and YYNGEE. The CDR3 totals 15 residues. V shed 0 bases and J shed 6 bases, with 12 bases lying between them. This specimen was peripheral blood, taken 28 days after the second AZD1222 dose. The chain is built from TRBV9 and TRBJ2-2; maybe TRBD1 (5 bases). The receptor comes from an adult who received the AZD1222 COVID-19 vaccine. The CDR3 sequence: CASSVGFQGAGELFF. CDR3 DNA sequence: TGTGCCAGCAGCGTAGGATTCCAGGGCGCCGGGGAGCTGTTTTTT.